Listed here are 13 T cell receptor beta chains from one sample, sequenced in a study of cytomegalovirus exposure and HLA in healthy donors. Both 60 Vbeta primers and 13 Jbeta primers went into the PCR. Method: immunoSEQ multiplex PCR; TCRdb's copy keeps in-frame clones and lacks some. This table has fewer than 200,000 clones, about four fifths appearing once. Sequencing input: PBMCs. The receptors were sampled from a man in his fifties in good health and CMV-seropositive.

The count of this clone is one. The V call is TRBV27, the J call TRBJ1-1; no definite D call. CDR1 and CDR2 from the germline V gene are MNHEY and SMNVEV (reference sequence). Trimming left V 5 bases short and J 7 bases short, with 17 bases between. The CDR3 totals 14 residues. Written as DNA, the CDR3 is TGTGCCAGCAGTAACCTCGGGGAAGTCAGTGAAGCTTTCTTT. Encoded protein: CASSNLGEVSEAFF.

The rearrangement uses TRBV29-1 and TRBJ2-1, with D unclear. V was cut by 6 bases and J by 9 bases, with 12 bases left in between. CDR1 and CDR2 from the germline V gene are SQVTM and ANQGSEA. The length of the CDR3 is 11 residues. CDR3 in DNA: TGCAGCGTGCCCCGCCCGCGTGAGCAGTTCTTC. As protein: CSVPRPREQFF.

The J gene is TRBJ1-1, the V gene TRBV6-1; D perhaps matches TRBD1 (5 bases). The CDR3 loop spans 15 amino acids. Germline assignment: CDR1 MNHNS and CDR2 SASEGT. The V end lost 1 base, the J end lost 1 base, and 10 bases lay between the germline ends. The CDR3 DNA follows: TGTGCCAGCAGTGAAGTATGGGGGGGGAACACTGAAGCTTTCTTT. Its translation is CASSEVWGGNTEAFF.

The sample holds one count of this clone. The V and J genes are TRBV11-3 and TRBJ2-7, with D tentatively TRBD2 (5 bases). CDR1 and CDR2 (germline): SGHNT, YENEEA. The CDR3 consists of 13 residues. The V end was cut by 5 bases, the J end by 2 bases, with 10 bases between. CDR3 residues: CASSPLGTYEQYF. The CDR3 DNA reads TGTGCCAGCAGCCCTCTCGGGACCTACGAGCAGTACTTC.

This chain joins TRBV27 and TRBJ1-3, with D unclear. The CDR3 has 14 amino acids. V was shortened by 3 bases and J by 0 bases, with 6 bases between the two germline ends. The germline V gene has CDR1 MNHEY and CDR2 SMNVEV (reference sequence). In DNA form, the CDR3 reads TGTGCCAGCAGTTTGGCAATCTCTGGAAACACCATATATTTT. It specifies CASSLAISGNTIYF.

This chain joins TRBV19 and TRBJ1-2; D is perhaps TRBD1 (6 bases). The V end lost 6 bases, the J end lost 2 bases, and 10 bases lay between the germline ends. Germline CDR1 and CDR2: LNHDA and SQIVND (reference sequence). The CDR3 is made up of 13 amino acids. The CDR3 sequence is CASRPRGNYGYTF. The CDR3 coding sequence is TGTGCCAGTAGACCTAGGGGGAACTATGGCTACACCTTC. Full variable domain (missing parts from reference TRBV19 and TRBJ1-2): DGGITQSPKYLFRKEGQNVTLSCEQNLNHDAMYWYRQDPGQGLRLIYYSQIVNDFQKGDIAEGYSVSREKKESFPLTVTSAQKNPTAFYLCASRPRGNYGYTFGSGTRLTVV.

The chain uses TRBV5-1 and TRBJ2-7; 7 bases match TRBD1. Germline V gene data show CDR1 as SGHRS and CDR2 as YFSETQ. This CDR3 spans 12 amino acids. V trimming: 4 bases; J trimming: 6 bases; junction bases outside the gene matches: 4. CDR3 protein: CASSNNRGEQYF. CDR3 DNA: TGCGCCAGCAGCAACAACAGGGGCGAGCAGTACTTC.

The gene calls are TRBV7-9 and TRBJ1-2; the match to TRBD1 covers 10 bases. V was clipped by 6 bases and J by 7 bases; unmatched bases: 5. The CDR3 spans 13 residues. Germline V gene data show CDR1 as SEHNR and CDR2 as FQNEAQ (reference sequence). CDR3 region: CASRRTGGLGYTF. The DNA for the CDR3 is TGTGCCAGCAGGCGGACAGGGGGTCTTGGCTACACCTTC.

The chain has TRBV5-1 and TRBJ2-5; 8 bases are shared with TRBD1. TRBJ2-7 matches the DNA end more closely, so the J call is doubtful. This CDR3 comprises 14 residues. The V gene's germline CDR1 is SGHRS and CDR2 YFSETQ. The CDR3 loop is CASSAQGGGYEQYF. CDR3 DNA: TGCGCCAGCAGCGCACAGGGGGGTGGATACGAGCAGTACTTC.

The genes are TRBV5-1 and TRBJ2-7; the D is unclear. Germline V gives CDR1 SGHRS, CDR2 YFSETQ. Trimming took 4 bases from V and 1 from J, leaving 12 bases between them. The CDR3 covers 14 residues. CDR3 DNA: TGCGCCAGCAGCCCGTCGGGTGGGTCCTACGAGCAGTACTTC. It is translated as CASSPSGGSYEQYF.

This chain links TRBV20-1 with TRBJ1-1, with D tentatively TRBD1 (6 bases). The CDR3 runs to 11 residues. Germline assignment: CDR1 DFQATT and CDR2 SNEGSKA (reference sequence). V gave up 7 bases and J gave up 7 bases, with 13 bases separating them. CDR3 region: CSVLLTGEAFF. The CDR3 region has the DNA TGCAGTGTTCTGCTGACAGGTGAAGCTTTCTTT.

The chain recombines TRBV19 with TRBJ2-2, with 13 bases lining up with TRBD2. CDR1 and CDR2 from the germline V gene are LNHDA and SQIVND (reference sequence). The V segment lost 4 bases and the J segment 2 bases; nucleotides outside the gene matches: 4. The CDR3 length is 17 residues. CDR3: CASSKTSGRINTGELFF. The CDR3 region has the DNA TGTGCCAGTAGTAAGACTAGCGGGAGGATAAACACCGGGGAGCTGTTTTTT.

This clone was seen more than once but under ten times. The same CDR3 can be traced to other DNA sequences in this sample. For the CDR3, the DNA is TGTGCCAGCTCACCCGGAGGGAACACTGAAGCTTTCTTT. Amino acid sequence: CASSPGGNTEAFF. V and J are TRBV18 and TRBJ1-1; unclear D gene. The CDR3 spans 13 residues. Germline values: CDR1 KGHSH, CDR2 LQKENI. Trimming took 3 bases from V and 1 from J, leaving 6 bases between them.